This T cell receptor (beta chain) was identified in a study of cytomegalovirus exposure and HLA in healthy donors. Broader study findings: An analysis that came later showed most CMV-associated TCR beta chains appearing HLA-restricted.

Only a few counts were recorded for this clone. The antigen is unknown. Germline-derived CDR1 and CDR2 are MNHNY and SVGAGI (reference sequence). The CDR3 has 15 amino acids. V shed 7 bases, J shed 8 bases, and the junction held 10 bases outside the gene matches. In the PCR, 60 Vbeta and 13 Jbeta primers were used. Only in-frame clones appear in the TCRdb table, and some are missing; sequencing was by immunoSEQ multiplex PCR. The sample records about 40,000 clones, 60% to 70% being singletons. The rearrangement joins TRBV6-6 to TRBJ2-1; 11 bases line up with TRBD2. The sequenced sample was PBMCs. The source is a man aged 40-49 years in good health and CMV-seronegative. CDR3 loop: CASTLRSGGAHEQFF. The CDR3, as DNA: TGTGCCAGCACTTTACGTAGCGGGGGGGCTCATGAGCAGTTCTTC.